These 9 T cell receptor beta chains came from one sample sequenced in a study of T-cell reconstitution after alpha-beta-depleted transplantation in children (dated by TCRdb to 2016 to 2017). To prepare the library, PCR was applied. The reads were generated on an Illumina HiSeq 2500. TCR libraries were prepared with molecular barcoding, using unique molecular identifiers to normalize TCRbeta repertoire quantification. TCRdb reprocessing: public reads trimmed at Q25 with fastp, clones called with MiXCR, in-frame beta chains kept. Here each entry gathers all rows of one CDR3 protein and keeps the most common genes and DNA. The table for this sample lists around 400,000 distinct CDR3 sequences; roughly 11% of them were counted only once. The ten top clones hold about 5% of the sample. The material sequenced was PBMCs from the stem cell graft donor, taken from the stem cell graft. The receptors originated from a human donor who donated a stem cell graft to a child with acute myeloid leukemia.

The J gene is TRBJ2-1, the V gene TRBV2, with D perhaps assigned TRBD1 or TRBD2 (5 bases each). Looked up from germline, CDR1 is SNHLY and CDR2 is FYNNEI. The CDR3 spans 15 residues. V was clipped by 6 bases and J by 4 bases, with 16 bases between them. CDR3 DNA: TGTGCCAGCAGCGTCGGGACGGACTTTTACAATGAGCAGTTCTTC. Its protein is CASSVGTDFYNEQFF. Looking up the rest from reference TRBV2 and TRBJ2-1 gives the full variable domain: EPEVTQTPSHQVTQMGQEVILRCVPISNHLYFYWYRQILGQKVEFLVSFYNNEISEKSEIFDDQFSVERPDGSNFTLKIRSTKLEDSAMYFCASSVGTDFYNEQFFGPGTRLTVL.

This clonotype was observed many times. The chain carries TRBV5-1 and TRBJ2-7, with D possibly TRBD1 on 6 matching bases. The V and J ends lost 0 bases and 2 bases respectively, with 12 bases between them. The CDR3 is made up of 15 amino acids. CDR1 and CDR2 from the germline V gene are SGHRS and YFSETQ. CDR3 nucleotides: TGCGCCAGCAGCTTGGTAGCAGGGGCCACCTACGAGCAGTACTTC. This encodes CASSLVAGATYEQYF. The full variable domain, its missing parts supplied by reference TRBV5-1 and TRBJ2-7, is KAGVTQTPRYLIKTRGQQVTLSCSPISGHRSVSWYQQTPGQGLQFLFEYFSETQRNKGNFPGRFSGRQFSNSRSEMNVSTLELGDSALYLCASSLVAGATYEQYFGPGTRLTVT.

The gene calls are TRBV10-3 and TRBJ2-3; D ambiguous. The V gene's germline CDR1 is ENHRY and CDR2 SYGVKD. The length of the CDR3 is 13 residues. V lost 11 bases and J 1 base, leaving 13 bases between the germline ends. The CDR3 DNA reads TGTGCCGCCCTCGAGCAGGGCACAGATACGCAGTATTTT. Residues: CAALEQGTDTQYF.

This clonotype was seen more than once but under ten times. The chain carries TRBV5-4 and TRBJ2-5; 8 positions match TRBD2. Unmatched junction bases numbered 4, after V lost 1 base and J lost 2 bases. Germline-derived CDR1 and CDR2 are SGHNT and YYREEE (reference sequence). This CDR3 contains 15 residues. The CDR3 loop is CASSLITSGQETQYF. The CDR3 DNA follows: TGTGCCAGCAGCTTGATTACTAGCGGACAAGAGACCCAGTACTTC.

This clonotype was seen ten or more times. The rearrangement joins TRBV2 to TRBJ2-3; D not resolved. This CDR3 has 15 amino acids. Germline V gene data show CDR1 as SNHLY and CDR2 as FYNNEI. V was pared by 1 base and J by 2 bases, with 10 bases between. The CDR3 reads CASSEEGQFTDTQYF. The CDR3 DNA reads as TGTGCCAGCAGTGAAGAGGGCCAGTTCACAGATACGCAGTATTTT.

The rearrangement joins TRBV12-3 or TRBV12-4 to TRBJ2-7, with 9 positions matching TRBD1. V lost 7 bases, J lost 2 bases, and 9 bases stayed unmatched. This CDR3 is built from 15 residues. As DNA, the CDR3 is TGTGCCAGCAACCCTACGGGGACAGGGCCCTACGAGCAGTACGTC. Translation gives CASNPTGTGPYEQYV.

This sequence joins TRBV27 and TRBJ1-4, with TRBD1 as a possible D gene (5 bases). There are 15 residues in the CDR3. The germline V and J ends were trimmed by 2 bases and 5 bases, with 12 bases remaining between them. CDR1 and CDR2 (germline): MNHEY, SMNVEV (reference sequence). The CDR3 here is CASSLVPGPNEKLFF. The CDR3 coding sequence is TGTGCCAGCAGTTTAGTTCCAGGGCCGAATGAAAAACTGTTTTTT.

This clonotype showed up just a few times. The chain uses TRBV5-1 and TRBJ2-3; 7 bases fit TRBD1. Germline CDR1 reads SGHRS; CDR2 reads YFSETQ. The CDR3 covers 14 residues. Trimming removed 2 bases from V and 4 bases from J; junction bases left unmatched: 4. CDR3 protein: CASSLGGQPDTQYF. The CDR3 DNA is TGCGCCAGCAGCTTAGGGGGACAGCCAGATACGCAGTATTTT.

The chain employs TRBV12-3 or TRBV12-4 and TRBJ2-5; D is uncertain. Trimming took off 4 bases at V and 3 bases at J, with 12 bases between the two ends. The CDR3 extends over 14 amino acids. The DNA of the CDR3 is TGTGCCAGCAGTTCCTCCGTCTCCGAAGAGACCCAGTACTTC. Translated: CASSSSVSEETQYF.